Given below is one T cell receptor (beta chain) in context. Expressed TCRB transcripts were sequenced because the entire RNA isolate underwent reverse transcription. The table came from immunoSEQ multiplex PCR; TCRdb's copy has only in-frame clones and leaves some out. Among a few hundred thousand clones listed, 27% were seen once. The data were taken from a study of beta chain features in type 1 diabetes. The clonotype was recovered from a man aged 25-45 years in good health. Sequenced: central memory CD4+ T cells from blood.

The CDR3 nucleotides read TGTGCCAGCAGCGGCCGACAGGGGAGAGAGACCCAGTACTTC. It is translated as CASSGRQGRETQYF. This chain joins TRBV7-9 and TRBJ2-5; 8 nucleotides match TRBD1. Germline CDR1 reads SEHNR; CDR2 reads FQNEAQ (reference sequence). V gave up 5 bases and J gave up 4 bases; unmatched junction bases: 6. There are 14 residues in the CDR3.